The 21 T cell receptor beta chains reported below all come from one sample, sequenced in a study of esophageal squamous cell carcinoma tumors. Amplification combined a P20EA primer and a TCR alpha or TCR beta constant-region primer, then a nested second PCR used CA2 or CB2. Unbiased adaptor ligation RT-PCR amplified the TCR genes, and a polyT18-containing BSL-18E primer primed reverse transcription. TCRdb re-called the 5' RACE reads with MiXCR, one entry per CDR3 protein. The data show roughly 5,300 distinct CDR3 sequences, under 25% seen once. Sample: tumor tissue. All receptors derive from a man aged 45-85 years with esophageal squamous cell carcinoma.

This clonotype appeared many times. V usage is TRBV6-6 and J usage is TRBJ1-6; D is undetermined. Trimming pared 6 bases from V and 10 bases from J, leaving 10 bases between. Germline CDR1 reads MNHNY; CDR2 reads SVGAGI (reference sequence). This CDR3 has 12 residues. The CDR3: CASSGLSSPLHF. The CDR3 nucleotides read TGTGCCAGCAGCGGGCTGAGCTCACCCCTCCACTTT.

Within the sample, this clonotype is medium-sized (0.01 to 0.1%). V gene TRBV20-1 combines with J gene TRBJ2-1; the D gene could be TRBD1 or TRBD2 (6 bases each). Germline V lookup: CDR1 DFQATT, CDR2 SNEGSKA (reference sequence). This CDR3 has 12 amino acids. For the CDR3, the DNA is TGCAGGCCCAGGGGAGGATTTAATGAGCAGTTCTTC. Translated, it gives CRPRGGFNEQFF.

J is TRBJ1-1 and V is TRBV18; maybe TRBD1 (5 bases). The CDR3 spans 15 residues. V lost 4 bases to trimming and J lost 5 bases, with 17 bases between them. The germline V gene encodes CDR1 KGHSH and CDR2 LQKENI. CDR3 residues: CASSLKPGRKTEAFF. In DNA form, the CDR3 reads TGTGCCAGCTCACTCAAGCCGGGACGGAAAACTGAAGCTTTCTTT.

This clonotype was observed a few times. This sequence joins TRBV29-1 and TRBJ2-7; tentatively, D is TRBD1 (6 bases). The V and J ends lost 4 bases and 4 bases respectively, with 14 bases between them. This CDR3 region has 13 residues. CDR1 SQVTM and CDR2 ANQGSEA come from the germline V gene. Here the CDR3 reads CSVARTDSYEQYF. CDR3 DNA sequence: TGCAGCGTTGCCCGGACAGACTCTTACGAGCAGTACTTC.

Remarks on this clonotype: A much larger clone is a single base away; this may be a read error. The chain has TRBV5-4 and TRBJ2-7; TRBD2 aligns across 12 bases. Germline CDR1 SGHNT, CDR2 YYREEE (reference sequence). This CDR3 is built from 14 residues. CDR3 loop: CASSFALAGGERYF. The CDR3 DNA reads TGTGCCAGCAGCTTCGCGCTAGCGGGAGGGGAGCGGTACTTC.

This chain links TRBV2 with TRBJ1-3; D might be TRBD1 (5 bases). CDR1 is SNHLY and CDR2 is FYNNEI in the germline V gene. This CDR3 contains 14 residues. Between the trimmed V and J ends, which lost 6 bases and 0 bases, there was a span of 9 bases. The CDR3: CASRGQISGNTIYF. CDR3 bases: TGTGCCAGCAGAGGACAAATCTCTGGAAACACCATATATTTT.

Points on this clonotype: A single base separates this from a much larger clone, so it may be a read error. The chain recombines TRBV6-1 with TRBJ2-6; D is ambiguous. The CDR3 sequence is 15 residues long. The germline CDR1 and CDR2 sequences are MNHNS and SASEGT. For the CDR3, the DNA is TGTGCCAGCAGTGACTTATCGGCTGGGACCAACGTCCTGACTTTC. This sequence encodes CASSDLSAGTNVLTF.

This clonotype counts as medium-sized. The chain carries TRBV2 and TRBJ2-5; D possibly corresponds to TRBD2 (6 bases). The V gene lost 5 bases and the J gene lost 4 bases, with 17 bases spanning the gap. The germline V gene encodes CDR1 SNHLY and CDR2 FYNNEI. The CDR3 is 15 amino acids. The chain's CDR3 is CASSRDYGRGETQYF. CDR3 coding DNA: TGTGCCAGCAGTCGTGACTACGGGAGAGGAGAGACCCAGTACTTC.

The rearrangement joins TRBV10-3 to TRBJ1-5; D is perhaps TRBD1 (6 bases). Per the germline V gene, CDR1 is ENHRY and CDR2 is SYGVKD. This CDR3 is 16 amino acids long. V lost 0 bases to trimming and J lost 6 bases, with 15 bases between them. CDR3 nucleotide sequence: TGTGCCATCAGTGAGTCGATCCAAAGGGGGACTCAGCCCCAGCATTTT. Residues: CAISESIQRGTQPQHF.

This clonotype was found a few times. The chain employs TRBV30 and TRBJ2-7, with 10 bases aligning to TRBD1. The CDR3 is 13 amino acids. Germline V gives CDR1 GTSNPN, CDR2 SVGIG (reference sequence). After removal of 5 bases from V and 7 bases from J, the junction contained 8 bases not matched to a gene. The CDR3 loop is CAWGRQGAGEQYF. As DNA, the CDR3 is TGTGCCTGGGGAAGACAGGGGGCGGGGGAGCAGTACTTC.

This clonotype is medium-sized. The J gene is TRBJ2-2, the V gene TRBV19; perhaps TRBD2 as D (6 bases). Per the germline V gene, CDR1 is LNHDA and CDR2 is SQIVND (reference sequence). The CDR3 contains 14 residues. Trimming left V 6 bases short and J 1 base short, with 9 bases between. Written as DNA, the CDR3 is TGTGCCAGTAGGGTTAGCGGGAACACCGGGGAGCTGTTTTTT. Translation gives CASRVSGNTGELFF.

This clonotype is medium-sized within its sample. The V call is TRBV27, the J call TRBJ2-1, with D perhaps TRBD2 (5 bases). CDR1 is MNHEY, CDR2 SMNVEV, per germline (reference sequence). The CDR3 length is 15 residues. V was shortened by 1 base and J by 0 bases, with 7 bases between the two germline ends. The CDR3 loop is CASSLLASSYNEQFF. The DNA for the CDR3 is TGTGCCAGCAGTTTATTAGCGAGCTCCTACAATGAGCAGTTCTTC.

Remarks on this clonotype: In this CDR3 the conserved last residue, phenylalanine or tryptophan, is missing, so a read error is likely. It is unclear where the CDR3 begins or ends on the DNA, so no DNA is shown, and the CDR3 is as TCRdb lists it. This chain joins TRBV6-6 and TRBJ2-2; the table's D gene call, TRBD1, was not cross checked with the DNA. Looked up from germline, CDR1 is MNHNY and CDR2 is SVGAGI (reference sequence). The CDR3 contains 14 residues when both ends are counted. CDR3 sequence reads: CASSGRGDTGERFS.

J is TRBJ2-7 and V is TRBV4-1; no definite D call. This CDR3 contains 16 residues. Germline V gene data show CDR1 as MGHRA and CDR2 as YSYEKL. V dropped 4 bases and J dropped 2 bases, with 18 bases sitting between them. The CDR3 nucleotides read TGCGCCAGCAGCCGAGACTTCCCCCAGCTTACCTACGAGCAGTACTTC. It encodes CASSRDFPQLTYEQYF.

In this sample, this clonotype turned up many times. The rearrangement joins TRBV6-5 to TRBJ2-7, with a possible D match to TRBD2 (5 bases). Germline loops: CDR1 MNHEY, CDR2 SVGAGI. Trimming shortened V by 0 bases and J by 0 bases, and 21 bases separated the two germline ends. The CDR3 length is 19 residues. The CDR3 nucleotides are TGTGCCAGCAGTTACTCGAGGGCTTTACTCGGGGTATTCTCCTACGAGCAGTACTTC. It codes for CASSYSRALLGVFSYEQYF.

In this sample, this clonotype turned up many times. The V and J genes are TRBV11-2 and TRBJ1-2; 7 positions match TRBD1. Germline V gives CDR1 SGHAT, CDR2 FQNNGV. The CDR3 has 15 residues. Germline trimming cut 4 bases from V and 5 bases from J; bases unmatched to any gene: 10. CDR3 sequence (DNA): TGTGCCAGCAGCTATAGTCAGACAGGGTTGTATGGCTACACCTTC. The encoded protein is CASSYSQTGLYGYTF. The complete variable domain, with remaining parts taken from reference TRBV11-2 and TRBJ1-2, reads EAGVAQSPRYKIIEKRQSVAFWCNPISGHATLYWYQQILGQGPKLLIQFQNNGVVDDSQLPKDRFSAERLKGVDSTLKIQPAKLEDSAVYLCASSYSQTGLYGYTFGSGTRLTVV.

The rearrangement uses TRBV11-2 and TRBJ2-3; maybe TRBD2 (5 bases). This CDR3 has 13 residues. CDR1 SGHAT and CDR2 FQNNGV come from the germline V gene. V was shortened by 2 bases and J by 7 bases, with 10 bases between the two germline ends. CDR3 loop: CASSLQVGNTQYF. The CDR3, as DNA: TGTGCCAGCAGCTTACAGGTCGGGAATACGCAGTATTTT.

The V gene is TRBV3-1, the J gene TRBJ2-6; 7 positions match TRBD1. CDR3 size: 19 residues. CDR1 and CDR2 (germline): LGHDT, YNNKEL (reference sequence). Germline trimming cut 5 bases from V and 0 bases from J; bases unmatched to any gene: 13. The DNA of the CDR3 is TGTGCCAGCAGCGCAGGGCCAGGGGGTCCCGTCTCTGGGGCCAACGTCCTGACTTTC. It specifies CASSAGPGGPVSGANVLTF.

There are many counts of this clonotype. The V gene is TRBV5-1, the J gene TRBJ2-3; 7 bases are shared with TRBD1. The CDR3 sequence is 14 residues long. V dropped 7 bases and J dropped 2; count of bases not matched to a gene: 7. Germline values: CDR1 SGHRS, CDR2 YFSETQ. Here the CDR3 reads CASRTGAATDTQYF. The CDR3, as DNA: TGCGCCAGCCGAACAGGGGCCGCCACAGATACGCAGTATTTT.

This clonotype has only a few counts. The chain recombines TRBV19 with TRBJ1-2, with a tentative D call TRBD1 (5 bases). Trimming removed 7 bases at V and 4 bases at J, with 13 bases between. The CDR3 loop spans 13 amino acids. Germline values: CDR1 LNHDA, CDR2 SQIVND (reference sequence). The CDR3 sequence is CASTTTGLYGYTF. The DNA for the CDR3 is TGTGCCAGTACCACAACAGGCCTCTATGGCTACACCTTC.

V gene TRBV7-9 combines with J gene TRBJ2-6; 7 bases line up with TRBD1. V shed 5 bases and J 4 bases; nucleotides not matched to a gene: 8. Germline loops: CDR1 SEHNR, CDR2 FQNEAQ (reference sequence). The CDR3 length is 16 residues. DNA of the CDR3: TGTGCCAGCAGCACTCCGACAGGGACCGGGGCCAACGTCCTGACTTTC. Translation gives CASSTPTGTGANVLTF.